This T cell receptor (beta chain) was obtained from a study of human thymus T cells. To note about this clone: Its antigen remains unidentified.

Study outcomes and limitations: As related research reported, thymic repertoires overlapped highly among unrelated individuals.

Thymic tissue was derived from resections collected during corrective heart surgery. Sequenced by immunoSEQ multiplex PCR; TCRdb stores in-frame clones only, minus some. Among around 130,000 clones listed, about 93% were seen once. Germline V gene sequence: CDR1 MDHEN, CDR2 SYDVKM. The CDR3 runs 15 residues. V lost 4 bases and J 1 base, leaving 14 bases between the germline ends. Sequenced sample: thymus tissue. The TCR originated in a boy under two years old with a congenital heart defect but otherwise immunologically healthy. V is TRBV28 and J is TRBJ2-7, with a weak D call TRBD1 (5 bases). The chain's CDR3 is CASSSRQFPSYEQYF. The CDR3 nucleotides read TGTGCCAGCAGTTCTCGACAGTTCCCGTCCTACGAGCAGTACTTC.